The 8 T cell receptor beta chains below all came from one sample that was sequenced in a study of blood T cell repertoires in COVID-19. Only in-frame clones appear in the TCRdb table, and some are missing; sequencing was by immunoSEQ multiplex PCR. The sample carries about 120,000 clones, over 75% recorded once. The specimen sequenced was peripheral blood. Receptor source: an elderly man with active or convalescent COVID-19.

The chain carries TRBV6-5 and TRBJ2-5; TRBD2 matches 13 bases. V dropped 7 bases and J dropped 7; count of bases not matched to a gene: 9. From germline, CDR1 is MNHEY and CDR2 SVGAGI. CDR3 length equals 15 residues. The CDR3 sequence is CASISLAGGPVTQYF. The CDR3 nucleotides are TGTGCCAGCATTTCACTAGCGGGAGGGCCGGTGACCCAGTACTTC.

The genes are TRBV27 and TRBJ1-4; 7 positions match TRBD1. Germline V lookup: CDR1 MNHEY, CDR2 SMNVEV (reference sequence). V was clipped by 5 bases and J by 14 bases; unmatched bases: 14. The CDR3 loop spans 14 amino acids. The CDR3 DNA sequence: TGTGCCAGCAGTCCTGGGACAGCTCTTGGGAAGCTGTTTTTT. This translates into CASSPGTALGKLFF. Filled out from reference TRBV27 and TRBJ1-4, the complete variable domain reads EAQVTQNPRYLITVTGKKLTVTCSQNMNHEYMSWYRQDPGLGLRQIYYSMNVEVTDKGDVPEGYKVSRKEKRNFPLILESPSPNQTSLYFCASSPGTALGKLFFGSGTQLSVL.

V gene TRBV2 combines with J gene TRBJ2-5; no clear D. V was clipped by 6 bases and J by 5 bases, with 16 bases between them. CDR1 is SNHLY and CDR2 is FYNNEI in the germline V gene. The CDR3 is made up of 14 amino acids. CDR3 amino acids: CASRWASARETQYF. The CDR3 DNA reads TGTGCCAGCAGATGGGCCTCGGCACGGGAGACCCAGTACTTC.

This clone was counted between two and nine times. The J gene is TRBJ2-7, the V gene TRBV7-8; 12 bases match TRBD1. Germline lookup yields CDR1 SGHVS and CDR2 FQNEAQ. Trimming took 5 bases from V and 6 from J; bases not matched to a gene: 11. This CDR3 spans 16 amino acids. CDR3 nucleotide sequence: TGTGCCAGCAGCCAGAACCGGGACAGGGGGCGGTCCGAGCAGTACTTC. This translates into CASSQNRDRGRSEQYF.

The CDR3 DNA reads as TGCGCCAGCAGCCCGAGCGTAGCGGGAGGCACAGATACGCAGTATTTT. Translation gives CASSPSVAGGTDTQYF. The chain uses TRBV5-1 and TRBJ2-3, with TRBD2 identical over 9 bases. The CDR3 has 16 residues. Germline trimming cut 4 bases from V and 1 base from J; bases unmatched to any gene: 7. Per germline, CDR1 SGHRS and CDR2 YFSETQ.

The chain recombines TRBV7-2 with TRBJ2-2; 7 bases map to TRBD1. Trimming cost V 5 bases and J 6 bases; bases outside gene matches: 6. The CDR3 contains 14 residues. CDR1 SGHTA and CDR2 FQGNSA come from the germline V gene. The CDR3 spells CASSRDRVPGELFF. The CDR3 coding sequence is TGTGCCAGCAGCCGCGACAGGGTCCCCGGGGAGCTGTTTTTT.

J is TRBJ2-1 and V is TRBV7-2; perhaps TRBD1 as D (7 bases). Trimming removed 1 base from V and 2 bases from J, with 9 bases in between. The CDR3 extends over 15 amino acids. Germline CDR1 reads SGHTA; CDR2 reads FQGNSA. CDR3 coding DNA: TGTGCCAGCAGCTTAGGCAGGGGGGCCTACAATGAGCAGTTCTTC. It is translated as CASSLGRGAYNEQFF.

The genes are TRBV29-1 and TRBJ2-3, with TRBD2 matching 9 bases. The CDR3 sequence is 16 residues long. The junction had 11 bases not matched to a gene; V was cut back by 4 bases and J by 3 bases. The germline V gene encodes CDR1 SQVTM and CDR2 ANQGSEA. CDR3 sequence: CSVVFWVAGVTDTQYF. The CDR3 DNA sequence: TGCAGCGTTGTATTTTGGGTAGCGGGAGTTACAGATACGCAGTATTTT.